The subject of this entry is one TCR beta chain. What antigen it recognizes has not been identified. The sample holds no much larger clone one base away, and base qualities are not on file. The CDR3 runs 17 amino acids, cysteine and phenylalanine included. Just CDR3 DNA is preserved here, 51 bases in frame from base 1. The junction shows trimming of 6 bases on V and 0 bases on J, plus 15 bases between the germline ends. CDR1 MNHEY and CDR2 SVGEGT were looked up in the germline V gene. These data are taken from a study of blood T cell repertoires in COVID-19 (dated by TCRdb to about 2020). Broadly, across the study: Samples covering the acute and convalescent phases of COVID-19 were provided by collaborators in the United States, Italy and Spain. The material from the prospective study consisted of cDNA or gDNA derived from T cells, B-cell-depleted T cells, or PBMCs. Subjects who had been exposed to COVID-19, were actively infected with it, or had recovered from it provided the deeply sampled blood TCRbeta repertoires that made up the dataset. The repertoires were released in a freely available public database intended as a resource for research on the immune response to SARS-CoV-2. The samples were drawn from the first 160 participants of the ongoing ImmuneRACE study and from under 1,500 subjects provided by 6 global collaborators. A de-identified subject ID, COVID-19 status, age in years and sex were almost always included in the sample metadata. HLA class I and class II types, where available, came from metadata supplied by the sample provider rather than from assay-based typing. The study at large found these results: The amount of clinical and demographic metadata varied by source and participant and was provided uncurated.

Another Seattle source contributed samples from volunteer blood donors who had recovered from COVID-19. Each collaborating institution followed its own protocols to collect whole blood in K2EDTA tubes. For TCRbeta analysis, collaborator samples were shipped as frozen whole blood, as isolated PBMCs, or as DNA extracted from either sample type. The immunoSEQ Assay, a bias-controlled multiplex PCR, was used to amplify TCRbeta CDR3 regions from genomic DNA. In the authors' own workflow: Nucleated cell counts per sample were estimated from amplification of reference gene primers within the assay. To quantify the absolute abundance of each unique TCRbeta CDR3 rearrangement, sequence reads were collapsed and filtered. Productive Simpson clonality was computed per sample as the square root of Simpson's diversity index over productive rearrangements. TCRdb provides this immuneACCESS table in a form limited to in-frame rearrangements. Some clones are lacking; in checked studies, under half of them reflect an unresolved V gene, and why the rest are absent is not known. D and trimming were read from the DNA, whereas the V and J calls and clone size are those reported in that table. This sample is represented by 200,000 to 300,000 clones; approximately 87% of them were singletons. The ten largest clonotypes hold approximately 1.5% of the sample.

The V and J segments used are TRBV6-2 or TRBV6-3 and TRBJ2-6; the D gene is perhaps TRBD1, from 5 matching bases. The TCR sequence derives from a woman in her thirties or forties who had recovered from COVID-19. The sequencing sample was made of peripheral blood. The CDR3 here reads CASSPQGSGSGANVLTF. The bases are TGTGCCAGCAGCCCTCAGGGATCTGGCTCTGGGGCCAACGTCCTGACTTTC.